The following is a T cell receptor (beta chain) sequence with its context. Its antigen is unknown. This record belongs to a study of CXCR3-negative and CXCR3-positive naive CD8 T cells. Study details: Each library held about 1.5 +/- 0.3 million TRB reads, about 140 million in total.

Broader study findings: Naive cells that were CXCR3-negative or CXCR3-positive used TRBV-TRBJ genes alike, while memory cells diverged. The level of CXCR3 expression partially decreased after cryopreservation; the majority of assays used fresh PBMCs.

Via 5' RACE with UMI labels, TRB cDNA libraries were prepared. TCRdb reanalyzed the 5' RACE reads, giving one entry per CDR3 protein sequence and no DNA. With 45,000 to 60,000 distinct CDR3 sequences in the sample, the ten largest clones hold about 0.43%. Sequenced: naive CXCR3- CD8+ T cells from blood. Regarding subset: CD45RO-CCR7+CD27+CD95- naive CD8+ T cells lacking CXCR3 (TNR3-). The clonotype originates from a human donor in good health. Some clones in this sample may be carry-over from other donors' samples.

CDR3 sequence reads: CASSFPDTGELFF. V gene TRBV7-3 combines with J gene TRBJ2-2. The CDR3 sequence is 13 residues long. The germline gives CDR1 SGHTA, CDR2 FQGTGA.